The rows below give T cell receptor beta chains drawn from one sample of a study of beta chain features in type 1 diabetes. TCRdb keeps only in-frame clones here, not all; method: immunoSEQ multiplex PCR. The sample yields under 950,000 clones, about a sixth seen once. Sequenced sample: naive CD4+ T cells from blood. The receptor source for this set is a young woman in good health. The CDR3 runs from the conserved cysteine through the conserved F or W. D genes are given only for firm matches. The listing skips clone size in some rows; elsewhere it reads once, few, many or a size class.

clone_size,j_call,v_call,d_call,cdr3_aa,cdr3_nt
many,TRBJ1-1,TRBV6-4,-,CASSQTEGTEAFF,TGTGCCAGCAGTCAAACAGAGGGGACTGAAGCTTTCTTT
-,TRBJ2-5,TRBV6-5,TRBD2,CASSFLLSGEWGTQYF,TGTGCCAGCAGTTTCCTTTTGAGCGGGGAGTGGGGGACCCAGTACTTC
-,TRBJ2-5,TRBV11-1,-,CASSSGTHGETQYF,TGTGCCAGCAGCTCCGGGACTCATGGCGAGACCCAGTACTTC
-,TRBJ2-3,TRBV19,TRBD2,CASSIRAGELDTQYF,TGTGCCAGTAGTATAAGGGCGGGAGAGTTAGATACGCAGTATTTT
-,TRBJ2-4,TRBV5-6,-,CASSFLTAKNIQYF,TGTGCCAGCAGCTTTCTTACAGCCAAAAACATTCAGTACTTC
few,TRBJ2-5,TRBV28,TRBD2,CASSSGREETQYF,TGTGCCAGCAGCTCAGGGAGGGAAGAGACCCAGTACTTC
few,TRBJ1-1,TRBV7-9,-,CASSLLGSAEAFF,TGTGCCAGCAGCTTACTTGGTTCCGCTGAAGCTTTCTTT
few,TRBJ2-7,TRBV7-6,-,CASSLGGVLAYEQYF,TGTGCCAGCAGCTTAGGGGGCGTCTTGGCCTACGAGCAGTACTTC
-,TRBJ2-1,TRBV7-2,-,CASSLVRLSHGNEQFF,TGTGCCAGCAGCTTAGTCAGGCTATCTCATGGCAATGAGCAGTTCTTC
-,TRBJ2-7,TRBV28,TRBD1,CASEGPGQQLSYEQYF,TGTGCCAGCGAAGGCCCGGGACAGCAACTCTCCTACGAGCAGTACTTC
few,TRBJ2-2,TRBV2,TRBD2,CASSESGLAITGELFF,TGTGCCAGCAGTGAATCGGGACTAGCGATCACCGGGGAGCTGTTTTTT
-,TRBJ2-7,TRBV20-1,-,CSTGAGEQYF,TGCAGTACCGGTGCCGGCGAGCAGTACTTC
-,TRBJ2-7,TRBV29-1,-,CSVRRDETYEQYF,TGCAGCGTCCGACGGGACGAGACCTACGAGCAGTACTTC
-,TRBJ2-7,TRBV11-2,TRBD2,CASSLGPGRGDEQYF,TGTGCCAGCAGCTTAGGGCCCGGGAGGGGTGACGAGCAGTACTTC
-,TRBJ1-4,TRBV5-4,TRBD1,CASSGQGPTNEKLFF,TGTGCCAGCAGCGGACAGGGTCCAACTAATGAAAAACTGTTTTTT
-,TRBJ2-7,TRBV28,TRBD2,CASSQPTSGAYEQYF,TGTGCCAGCAGTCAACCGACTAGCGGGGCCTACGAGCAGTACTTC
-,TRBJ1-5,TRBV19,-,CASSIGGLGSNQPQHF,TGTGCCAGTAGTATTGGGGGGTTGGGTAGCAATCAGCCCCAGCATTTT
-,TRBJ2-1,TRBV5-1,-,CASSTYSYNEQFF,TGCGCCAGTTCGACGTACTCCTACAATGAGCAGTTCTTC
few,TRBJ2-1,TRBV9,-,CASSLNNNEQFF,TGTGCCAGCAGCCTTAATAACAATGAGCAGTTCTTC
few,TRBJ2-1,TRBV5-1,-,CASSSSPDSYNEQFF,TGCGCCAGCAGCTCGAGCCCGGACAGCTACAATGAGCAGTTCTTC
-,TRBJ2-1,TRBV7-8,-,CASSPKTGYNEQFF,TGTGCCAGCAGCCCAAAGACGGGATACAATGAGCAGTTCTTC
-,TRBJ2-7,TRBV6-5,-,CASSYGRTSRYEQYF,TGTGCCAGCAGTTACGGTCGAACTAGCCGCTACGAGCAGTACTTC
few,TRBJ2-7,TRBV11-1,TRBD1,CASSPGQGEYYEQYF,TGTGCCAGCAGCCCCGGACAGGGGGAATACTACGAGCAGTACTTC
-,TRBJ2-1,TRBV28,TRBD2,CASSLWAGTSGKDEQFF,TGTGCCAGCAGTTTATGGGCCGGGACTAGCGGGAAAGATGAGCAGTTCTTC
-,TRBJ1-2,TRBV28,-,CASSQPDAGDGPGGYTF,TGTGCCAGCAGTCAACCGGACGCAGGGGACGGACCGGGAGGCTACACCTTC
-,TRBJ2-2,TRBV5-1,-,CASSRRLEPGELFF,TGCGCCAGCAGCCGGCGACTAGAGCCCGGGGAGCTGTTTTTT
-,TRBJ1-2,TRBV2,TRBD1,CASSPTYGQGRNYGYTF,TGTGCCAGCAGTCCCACCTATGGACAGGGGAGAAACTATGGCTACACCTTC
-,TRBJ2-2,TRBV5-1,TRBD2,CASSSSGLAATGELFF,TGCGCCAGCAGCTCCTCCGGACTAGCGGCCACCGGGGAGCTGTTTTTT
-,TRBJ2-4,TRBV15,-,CATSRGEARGYGIQYF,TGTGCCACCAGCAGAGGGGAGGCCAGAGGATATGGCATTCAGTACTTC
-,TRBJ1-2,TRBV7-2,TRBD1,CASSPGQDLYGYTF,TGTGCCAGCAGCCCGGGACAGGACCTCTATGGCTACACCTTC
few,TRBJ2-7,TRBV10-3,TRBD1,CAISKPGQDIREQYF,TGTGCCATCAGTAAGCCGGGACAGGACATACGGGAGCAGTACTTC
few,TRBJ2-4,TRBV18,TRBD1,CASSPGQGTGMDIQYF,TGTGCCAGCTCACCCGGACAGGGGACGGGAATGGACATTCAGTACTTC
few,TRBJ2-5,TRBV11-2,-,CASTAAWAETQYF,TGTGCCAGCACCGCTGCATGGGCAGAGACCCAGTACTTC
-,TRBJ1-2,TRBV18,TRBD1,CASSPEFATGGFYGYTF,TGTGCCAGCTCACCCGAATTCGCGACAGGGGGCTTCTATGGCTACACCTTC
few,TRBJ2-5,TRBV19,-,CASSVHGRQETQYF,TGTGCCAGTAGTGTACATGGGAGACAAGAGACCCAGTACTTC
-,TRBJ2-7,TRBV2,TRBD1,CASKRDRWDEQYF,TGTGCCAGCAAGAGGGACAGATGGGACGAGCAGTACTTC
-,TRBJ2-7,TRBV6-1,-,CASSPRRGGTYEQYF,TGTGCCAGCAGTCCCCGACGGGGAGGAACCTACGAGCAGTACTTC
-,TRBJ2-3,TRBV6-5,-,CASGRSGTDTQYF,TGTGCCAGCGGGCGTAGCGGTACAGATACGCAGTATTTT
-,TRBJ2-1,TRBV5-4,TRBD1,CASSLGQGPSPDNEQFF,TGTGCCAGCAGCCTGGGACAGGGGCCATCGCCAGACAATGAGCAGTTCTTC
few,TRBJ2-5,TRBV2,-,CASSPGALKETQYF,TGTGCCAGCAGTCCAGGGGCCCTTAAAGAGACCCAGTACTTC
-,TRBJ1-1,TRBV29-1,TRBD1,CSSRRQGGTEAFF,TGCAGCTCGCGCCGACAGGGGGGGACTGAAGCTTTCTTT
few,TRBJ1-2,TRBV7-8,-,CASSLGGNYGYTF,TGTGCCAGCAGCTTAGGAGGGAACTATGGCTACACCTTC
-,TRBJ1-3,TRBV15,TRBD1,CATSRATGVGNTIYF,TGTGCCACCAGCAGAGCGACAGGGGTTGGAAACACCATATATTTT
few,TRBJ1-1,TRBV4-3,TRBD1,CASSQDWRTGGSTEAFF,TGCGCCAGCAGCCAAGATTGGCGGACAGGGGGCTCGACTGAAGCTTTCTTT
-,TRBJ2-5,TRBV5-4,TRBD1,CASSQGDRGYQETQYF,TGTGCCAGCAGCCAGGGGGACAGGGGGTACCAAGAGACCCAGTACTTC
-,TRBJ1-1,TRBV29-1,-,CSVGGRMNTEAFF,TGCAGCGTTGGGGGCCGGATGAACACTGAAGCTTTCTTT
once,TRBJ1-5,TRBV19,-,CASSTTGSLWDQPQHF,TGTGCCAGTAGCACTACAGGGTCCCTGTGGGATCAGCCCCAGCATTTT